The source of this TCR beta chain is a study of identical twins. Whole-study findings and limits: Findings depended on cross-sectional statistics rather than tracking the same donors. Reduced insertions were recorded for abundant cord blood beta clonotypes, with no such pattern in memory repertoires.

V lost 7 bases and J lost 0, with 14 bases in between. Looked up from germline, CDR1 is SGHTA and CDR2 is FQGNSA. The CDR3 has 15 amino acids. Comment on this clonotype: Its antigen is undetermined.

Carrying unique molecular identifiers, the cDNA also gained a universal primer site through template switching. Each CDR3 protein gets one entry after TCRdb re-called the 5' RACE reads with MiXCR. Among fewer than 650,000 distinct CDR3 sequences, under 8.5% were seen once, and the ten largest hold roughly 1.6%. These data were likewise used in another study, on yellow fever vaccine responses in identical twins.

This clonotype was sampled from a young woman in good health. The sample consisted of PBMCs. This chain links TRBV7-2 with TRBJ2-3, with D perhaps given as TRBD1 or TRBD2 (5 bases each). The CDR3 here is CASNLRDRSTDTQYF. The CDR3 DNA reads TGTGCCAGCAACCTCCGGGACCGCAGCACAGATACGCAGTATTTT.